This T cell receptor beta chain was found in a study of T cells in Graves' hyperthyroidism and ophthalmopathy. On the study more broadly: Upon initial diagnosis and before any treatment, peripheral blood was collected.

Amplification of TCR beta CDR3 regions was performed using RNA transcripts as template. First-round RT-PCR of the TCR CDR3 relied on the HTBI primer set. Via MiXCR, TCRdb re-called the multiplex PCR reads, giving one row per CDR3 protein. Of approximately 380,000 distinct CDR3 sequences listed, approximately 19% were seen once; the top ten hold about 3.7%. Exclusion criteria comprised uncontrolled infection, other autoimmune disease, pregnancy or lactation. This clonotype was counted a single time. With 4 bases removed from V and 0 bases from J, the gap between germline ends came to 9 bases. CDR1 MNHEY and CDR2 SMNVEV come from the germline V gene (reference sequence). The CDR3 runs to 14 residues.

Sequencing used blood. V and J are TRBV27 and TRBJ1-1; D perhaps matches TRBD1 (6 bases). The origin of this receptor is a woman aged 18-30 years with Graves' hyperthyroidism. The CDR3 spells CASSWGGLNTEAFF. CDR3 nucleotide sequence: TGTGCCAGCAGTTGGGGGGGGCTGAACACTGAAGCTTTCTTT.